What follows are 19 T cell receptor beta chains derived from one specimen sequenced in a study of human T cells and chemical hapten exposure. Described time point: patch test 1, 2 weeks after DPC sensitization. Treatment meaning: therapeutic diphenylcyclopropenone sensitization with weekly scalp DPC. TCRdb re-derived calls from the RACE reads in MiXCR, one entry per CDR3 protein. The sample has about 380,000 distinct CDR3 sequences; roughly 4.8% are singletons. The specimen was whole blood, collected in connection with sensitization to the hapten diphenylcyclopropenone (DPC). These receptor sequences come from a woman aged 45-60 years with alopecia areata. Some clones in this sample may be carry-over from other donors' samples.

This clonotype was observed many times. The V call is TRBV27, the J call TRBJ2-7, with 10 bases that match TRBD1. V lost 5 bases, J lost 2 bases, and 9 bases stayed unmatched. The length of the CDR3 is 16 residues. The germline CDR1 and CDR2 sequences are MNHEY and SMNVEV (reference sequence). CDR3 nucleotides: TGTGCCAGCAGTCCGCTTGGGACAGGGGTTACCTACGAGCAGTACTTC. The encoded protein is CASSPLGTGVTYEQYF.

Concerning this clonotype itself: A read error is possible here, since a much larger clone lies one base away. The CDR3 loop is CAISYTSGSRNSPLHF. The CDR3 nucleotides are TGTGCCATCAGCTACACCTCAGGATCGAGAAATTCACCCCTCCACTTT. The rearrangement joins TRBV7-8 to TRBJ1-6; D call uncertain. The CDR3 runs to 16 residues. CDR1 SGHVS and CDR2 FQNEAQ come from the germline V gene.

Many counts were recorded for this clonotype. CDR3 sequence (DNA): TGTGCCAGCAGCTACGGACAGGGGGCGTCTGGAAAATATACGCAGTATTTT. As protein: CASSYGQGASGKYTQYF. This chain connects TRBV5-8 to TRBJ2-3; 11 bases align to TRBD1. CDR1 and CDR2 from the germline V gene are SGHTS and YDEGEE. CDR3 length: 17 amino acids. With 3 bases clipped from V and 7 bases from J, the junction kept 13 bases outside the gene matches.

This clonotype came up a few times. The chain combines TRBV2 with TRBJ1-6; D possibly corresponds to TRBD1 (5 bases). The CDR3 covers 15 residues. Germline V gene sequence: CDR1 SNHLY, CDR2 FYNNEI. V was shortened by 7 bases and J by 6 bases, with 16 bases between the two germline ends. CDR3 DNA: TGTGCCAGCAACCCTCCGGCTGGGGCTAATTCACCCCTCCACTTT. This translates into CASNPPAGANSPLHF.

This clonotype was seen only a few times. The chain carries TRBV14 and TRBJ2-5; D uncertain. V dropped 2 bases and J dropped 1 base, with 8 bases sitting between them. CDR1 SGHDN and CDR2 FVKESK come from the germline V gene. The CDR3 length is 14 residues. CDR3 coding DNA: TGTGCCAGCAGCCAAATCGACACCCAAGAGACCCAGTACTTC. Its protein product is CASSQIDTQETQYF.

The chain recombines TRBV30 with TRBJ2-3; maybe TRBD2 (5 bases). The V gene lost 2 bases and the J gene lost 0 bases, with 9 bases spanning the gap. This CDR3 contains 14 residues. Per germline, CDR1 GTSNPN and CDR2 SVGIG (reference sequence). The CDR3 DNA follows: TGTGCCTGGAGTAAAGCGGCTAGCACAGATACGCAGTATTTT. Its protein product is CAWSKAASTDTQYF. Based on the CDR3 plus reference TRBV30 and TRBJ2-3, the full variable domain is SQTIHQWPATLVQPVGSPLSLECTVEGTSNPNLYWYRQAAGRGLQLLFYSVGIGQISSEVPQNLSASRPQDRQFILSSKKLLLSDSGFYLCAWSKAASTDTQYFGPGTRLTVL.

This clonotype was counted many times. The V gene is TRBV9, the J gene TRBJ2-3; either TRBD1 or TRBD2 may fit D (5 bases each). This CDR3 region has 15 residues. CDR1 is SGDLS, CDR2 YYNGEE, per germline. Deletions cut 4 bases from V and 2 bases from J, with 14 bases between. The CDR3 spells CASSSPGRYTDTQYF. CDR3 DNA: TGTGCCAGCAGCTCCCCAGGGAGATACACAGATACGCAGTATTTT. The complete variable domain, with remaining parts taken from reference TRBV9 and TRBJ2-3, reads DSGVTQTPKHLITATGQRVTLRCSPRSGDLSVYWYQQSLDQGLQFLIQYYNGEERAKGNILERFSAQQFPDLHSELNLSSLELGDSALYFCASSSPGRYTDTQYFGPGTRLTVL.

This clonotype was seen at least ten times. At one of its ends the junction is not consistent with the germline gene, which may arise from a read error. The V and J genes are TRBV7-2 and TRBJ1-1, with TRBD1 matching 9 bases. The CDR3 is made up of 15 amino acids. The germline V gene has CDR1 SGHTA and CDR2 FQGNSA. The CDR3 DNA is TGCGCCAGCAGCTTGGCGGGACAGGGAGGCACTGAAGCTTTCTTT. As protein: CASSLAGQGGTEAFF.

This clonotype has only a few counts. The CDR3 loop is CAINPGQGTNEQFF. Here the CDR3 DNA reads TGTGCCATCAATCCGGGACAGGGGACCAATGAGCAGTTCTTC. V usage is TRBV10-3 and J usage is TRBJ2-1; 10 bases fit TRBD1. Germline trimming cut 7 bases from V and 6 bases from J; bases unmatched to any gene: 6. The CDR3 spans 14 residues. Germline V gives CDR1 ENHRY, CDR2 SYGVKD.

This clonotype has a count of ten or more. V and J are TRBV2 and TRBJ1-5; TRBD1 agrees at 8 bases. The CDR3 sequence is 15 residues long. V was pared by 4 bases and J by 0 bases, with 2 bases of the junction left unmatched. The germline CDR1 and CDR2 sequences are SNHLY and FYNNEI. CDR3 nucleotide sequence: TGTGCCAGCAGTGGGACAGGGATTAGCAATCAGCCCCAGCATTTT. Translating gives CASSGTGISNQPQHF. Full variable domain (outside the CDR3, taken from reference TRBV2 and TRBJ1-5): EPEVTQTPSHQVTQMGQEVILRCVPISNHLYFYWYRQILGQKVEFLVSFYNNEISEKSEIFDDQFSVERPDGSNFTLKIRSTKLEDSAMYFCASSGTGISNQPQHFGDGTRLSIL.

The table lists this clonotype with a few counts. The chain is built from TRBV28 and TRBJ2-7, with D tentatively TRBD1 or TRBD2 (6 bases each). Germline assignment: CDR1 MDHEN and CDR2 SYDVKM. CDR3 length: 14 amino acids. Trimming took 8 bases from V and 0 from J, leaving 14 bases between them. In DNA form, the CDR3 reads TGTGCCAGCCTCAAGGGGGGATACTCCTACGAGCAGTACTTC. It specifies CASLKGGYSYEQYF. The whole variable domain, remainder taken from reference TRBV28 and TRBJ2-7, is DVKVTQSSRYLVKRTGEKVFLECVQDMDHENMFWYRQDPGLGLRLIYFSYDVKMKEKGDIPEGYSVSREKKERFSLILESASTNQTSMYLCASLKGGYSYEQYFGPGTRLTVT.

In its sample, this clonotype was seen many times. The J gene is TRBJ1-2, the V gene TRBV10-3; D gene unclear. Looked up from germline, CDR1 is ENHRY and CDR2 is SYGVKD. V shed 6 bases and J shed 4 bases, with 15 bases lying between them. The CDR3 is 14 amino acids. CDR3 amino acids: CAISPVEEGYGYTF. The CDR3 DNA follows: TGTGCCATCAGCCCCGTGGAGGAAGGCTATGGCTACACCTTC.

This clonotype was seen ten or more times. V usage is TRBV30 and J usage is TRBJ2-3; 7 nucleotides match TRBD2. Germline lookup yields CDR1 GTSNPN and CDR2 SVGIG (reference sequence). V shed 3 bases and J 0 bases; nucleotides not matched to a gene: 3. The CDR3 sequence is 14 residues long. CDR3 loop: CAWRGRGSTDTQYF. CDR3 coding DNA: TGTGCCTGGAGGGGGCGGGGGAGCACAGATACGCAGTATTTT.

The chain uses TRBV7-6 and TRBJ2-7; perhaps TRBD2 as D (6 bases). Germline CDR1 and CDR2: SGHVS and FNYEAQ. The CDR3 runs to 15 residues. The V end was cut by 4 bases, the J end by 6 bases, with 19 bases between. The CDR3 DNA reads TGTGCCAGCAGCTACCTAGGAGGGAGGCATGGCGAGCAGTACTTC. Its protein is CASSYLGGRHGEQYF.

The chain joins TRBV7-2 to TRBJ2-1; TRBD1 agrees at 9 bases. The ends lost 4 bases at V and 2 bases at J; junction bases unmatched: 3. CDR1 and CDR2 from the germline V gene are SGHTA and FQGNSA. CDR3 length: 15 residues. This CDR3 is CASSSQGAAYNEQFF. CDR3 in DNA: TGTGCCAGCAGCTCACAGGGGGCCGCCTACAATGAGCAGTTCTTC.

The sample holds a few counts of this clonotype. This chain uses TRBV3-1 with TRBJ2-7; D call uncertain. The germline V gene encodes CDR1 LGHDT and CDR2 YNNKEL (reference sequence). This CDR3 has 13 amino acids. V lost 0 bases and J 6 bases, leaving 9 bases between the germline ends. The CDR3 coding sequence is TGTGCCAGCAGCCAAGATGGTGGTACCGAGCAGTACTTC. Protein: CASSQDGGTEQYF.

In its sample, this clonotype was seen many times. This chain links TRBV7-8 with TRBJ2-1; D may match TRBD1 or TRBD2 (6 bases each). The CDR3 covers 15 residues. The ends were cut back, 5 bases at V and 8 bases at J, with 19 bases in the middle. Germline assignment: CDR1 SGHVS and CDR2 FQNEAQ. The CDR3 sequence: CASSRGSHTGYEQFF. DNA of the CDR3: TGTGCCAGCAGCCGGGGGAGCCACACAGGGTATGAGCAGTTCTTC.

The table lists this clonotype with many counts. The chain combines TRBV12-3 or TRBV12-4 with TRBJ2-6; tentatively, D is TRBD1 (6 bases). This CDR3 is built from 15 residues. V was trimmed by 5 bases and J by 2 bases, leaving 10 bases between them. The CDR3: CASSTYRAGANVLTF. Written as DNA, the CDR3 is TGTGCCAGCAGTACCTACAGGGCTGGGGCCAACGTCCTGACTTTC.

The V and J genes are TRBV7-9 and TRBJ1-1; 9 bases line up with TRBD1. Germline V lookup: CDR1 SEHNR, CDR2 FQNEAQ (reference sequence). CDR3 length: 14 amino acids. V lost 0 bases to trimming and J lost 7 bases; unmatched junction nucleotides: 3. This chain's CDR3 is CASSLAGTGNEAFF. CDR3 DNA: TGTGCCAGCAGCTTAGCCGGGACAGGGAATGAAGCTTTCTTT.